This TCR beta chain was documented in a study of blood T cell repertoires in COVID-19. Study as a whole: Acute and convalescent COVID-19 samples came from the United States, Italy and Spain. Nucleic acid was either cDNA or gDNA, and it came from T cells, B-cell-depleted T cells, or PBMCs.

The CDR3 sequence is 15 residues long. The germline CDR1 and CDR2 sequences are SNHLY and FYNNEI. V shed 6 bases, J shed 0 bases, and the junction held 4 bases outside the gene matches. In the authors' workflow: Estimated nucleated cell counts came from reference gene primer amplification. Assay used: immunoSEQ multiplex PCR; TCRdb lists only in-frame clones, some missing. That table gives V, J and clone size, and the DNA gave D and trimming. The sample lists 120,000 or so clones; 87% were seen once. The chain employs TRBV2 and TRBJ1-4; 7 bases agree with TRBD1. The sample comprised peripheral blood. This clonotype was sampled from a woman aged 70 to 79 with acute or convalescent COVID-19. The CDR3 region is CASSGTGATNEKLFF. The CDR3 DNA reads TGTGCCAGCAGCGGAACAGGGGCAACTAATGAAAAACTGTTTTTT.